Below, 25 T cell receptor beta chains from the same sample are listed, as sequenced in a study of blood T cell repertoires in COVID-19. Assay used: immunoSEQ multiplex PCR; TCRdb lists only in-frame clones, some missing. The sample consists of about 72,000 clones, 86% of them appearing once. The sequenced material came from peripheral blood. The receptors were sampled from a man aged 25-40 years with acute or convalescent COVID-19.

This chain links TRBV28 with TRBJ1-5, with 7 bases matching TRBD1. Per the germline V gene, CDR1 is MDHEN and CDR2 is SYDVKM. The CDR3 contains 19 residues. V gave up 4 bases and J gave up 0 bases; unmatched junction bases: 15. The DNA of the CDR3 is TGTGCCAGCAGTTACAACCCCACCCGGGACAGCTCTAGCAATCAGCCCCAGCATTTT. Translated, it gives CASSYNPTRDSSSNQPQHF. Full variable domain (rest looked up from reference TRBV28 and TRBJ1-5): DVKVTQSSRYLVKRTGEKVFLECVQDMDHENMFWYRQDPGLGLRLIYFSYDVKMKEKGDIPEGYSVSREKKERFSLILESASTNQTSMYLCASSYNPTRDSSSNQPQHFGDGTRLSIL.

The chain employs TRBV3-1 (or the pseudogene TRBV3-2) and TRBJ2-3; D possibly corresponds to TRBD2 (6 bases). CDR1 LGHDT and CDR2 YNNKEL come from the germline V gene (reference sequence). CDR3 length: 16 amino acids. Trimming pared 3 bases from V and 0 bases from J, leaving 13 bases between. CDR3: CASSQSPGTSTDTQYF. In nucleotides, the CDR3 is TGTGCCAGCAGCCAGAGTCCCGGGACTAGCACAGATACGCAGTATTTT.

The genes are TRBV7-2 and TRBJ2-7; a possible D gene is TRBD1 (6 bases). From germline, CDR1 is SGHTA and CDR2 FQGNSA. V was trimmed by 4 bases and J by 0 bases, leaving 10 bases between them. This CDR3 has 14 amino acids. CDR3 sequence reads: CASSSKTGSYEQYF. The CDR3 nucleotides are TGTGCCAGCAGCTCTAAGACAGGCTCCTACGAGCAGTACTTC.

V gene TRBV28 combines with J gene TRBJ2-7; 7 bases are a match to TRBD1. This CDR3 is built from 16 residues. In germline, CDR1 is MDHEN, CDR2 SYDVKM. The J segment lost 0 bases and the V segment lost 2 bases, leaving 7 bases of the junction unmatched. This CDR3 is CASSLRKHRGSYEQYF. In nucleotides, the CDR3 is TGTGCCAGCAGTTTACGGAAACACAGGGGCTCCTACGAGCAGTACTTC.

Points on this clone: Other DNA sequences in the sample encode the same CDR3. For the CDR3, the DNA is TGTGCCAGCAGTCTCTCAGGCTATGGCTACACCTTC. Its protein is CASSLSGYGYTF. The chain uses TRBV27 and TRBJ1-2; D is unresolved. Germline CDR1 is MNHEY and CDR2 is SMNVEV (reference sequence). V lost 5 bases to trimming and J lost 4 bases, with 8 bases between them. This CDR3 is built from 12 residues.

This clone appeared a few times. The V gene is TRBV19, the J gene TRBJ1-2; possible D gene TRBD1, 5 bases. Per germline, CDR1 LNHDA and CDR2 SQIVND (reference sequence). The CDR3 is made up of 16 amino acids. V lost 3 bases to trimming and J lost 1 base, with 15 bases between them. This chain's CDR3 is CASSMRDSRYNYGYTF. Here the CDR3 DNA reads TGTGCCAGTAGTATGCGAGACAGCCGATATAACTATGGCTACACCTTC.

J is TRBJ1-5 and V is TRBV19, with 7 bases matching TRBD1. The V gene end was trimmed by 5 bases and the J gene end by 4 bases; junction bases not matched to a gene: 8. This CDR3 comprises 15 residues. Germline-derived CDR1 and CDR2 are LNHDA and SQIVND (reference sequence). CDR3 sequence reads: CASSRSGTVNQPQHF. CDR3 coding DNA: TGTGCCAGTAGTCGGTCCGGGACAGTAAATCAGCCCCAGCATTTT. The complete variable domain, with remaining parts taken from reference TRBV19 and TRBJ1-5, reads DGGITQSPKYLFRKEGQNVTLSCEQNLNHDAMYWYRQDPGQGLRLIYYSQIVNDFQKGDIAEGYSVSREKKESFPLTVTSAQKNPTAFYLCASSRSGTVNQPQHFGDGTRLSIL.

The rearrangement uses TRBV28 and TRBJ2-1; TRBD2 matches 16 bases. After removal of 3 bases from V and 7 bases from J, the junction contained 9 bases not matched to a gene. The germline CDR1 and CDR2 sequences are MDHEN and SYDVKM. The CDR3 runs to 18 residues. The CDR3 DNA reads TGTGCCAGCAGTTTCCGGCTCGGGACTAGCGGGAGGGGTAATGAGCAGTTCTTC. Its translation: CASSFRLGTSGRGNEQFF. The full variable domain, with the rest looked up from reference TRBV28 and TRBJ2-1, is DVKVTQSSRYLVKRTGEKVFLECVQDMDHENMFWYRQDPGLGLRLIYFSYDVKMKEKGDIPEGYSVSREKKERFSLILESASTNQTSMYLCASSFRLGTSGRGNEQFFGPGTRLTVL.

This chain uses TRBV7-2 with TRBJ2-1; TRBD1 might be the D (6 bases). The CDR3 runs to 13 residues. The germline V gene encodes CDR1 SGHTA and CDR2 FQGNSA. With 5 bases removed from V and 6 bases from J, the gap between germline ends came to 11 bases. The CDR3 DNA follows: TGTGCCAGCAGCATAAACAGGGCCAATGAGCAGTTCTTC. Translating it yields CASSINRANEQFF.

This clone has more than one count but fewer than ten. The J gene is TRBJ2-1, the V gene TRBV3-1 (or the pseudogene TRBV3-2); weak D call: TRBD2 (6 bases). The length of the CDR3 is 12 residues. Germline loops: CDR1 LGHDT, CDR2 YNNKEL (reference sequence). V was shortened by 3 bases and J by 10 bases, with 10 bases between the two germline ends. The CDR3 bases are TGTGCCAGCAGCCATGGGGGGTGGGAGCAGTTCTTC. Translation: CASSHGGWEQFF.

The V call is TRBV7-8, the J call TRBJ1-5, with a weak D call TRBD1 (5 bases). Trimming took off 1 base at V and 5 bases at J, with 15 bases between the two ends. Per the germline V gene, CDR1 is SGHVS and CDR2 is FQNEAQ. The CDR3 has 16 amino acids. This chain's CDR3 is CASSLEVRVGDQPQHF. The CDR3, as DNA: TGTGCCAGCAGCTTAGAAGTCAGGGTTGGGGATCAGCCCCAGCATTTT. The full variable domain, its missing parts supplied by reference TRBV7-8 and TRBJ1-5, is GAGVSQSPRYKVAKRGQDVALRCDPISGHVSLFWYQQALGQGPEFLTYFQNEAQLDKSGLPSDRFFAERPEGSVSTLKIQRTQQEDSAVYLCASSLEVRVGDQPQHFGDGTRLSIL.

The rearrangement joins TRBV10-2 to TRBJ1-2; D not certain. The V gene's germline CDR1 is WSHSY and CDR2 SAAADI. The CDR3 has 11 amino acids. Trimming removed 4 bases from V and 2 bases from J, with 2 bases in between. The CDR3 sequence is CASSVNYGYTF. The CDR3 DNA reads TGCGCCAGCAGTGTAAACTATGGCTACACCTTC.

In nucleotides, the CDR3 is TGTGCCAGCAGCTTATGGGGGGGCAACGGAGGGGAGCTGTTTTTT. This gives the protein CASSLWGGNGGELFF. The chain employs TRBV11-1 and TRBJ2-2; TRBD2 might be the D (7 bases). Deletions cut 2 bases from V and 8 bases from J, with 15 bases between. Germline CDR1 reads SGHAT; CDR2 reads FQDESV (reference sequence). The CDR3 length is 15 residues.

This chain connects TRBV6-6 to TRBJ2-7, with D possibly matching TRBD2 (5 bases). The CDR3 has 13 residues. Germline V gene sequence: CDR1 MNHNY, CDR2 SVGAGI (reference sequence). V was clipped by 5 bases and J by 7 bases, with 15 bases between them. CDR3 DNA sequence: TGTGCCAGCAGTAGCGGAGCAAACTGGGAGCAGTACTTC. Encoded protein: CASSSGANWEQYF.

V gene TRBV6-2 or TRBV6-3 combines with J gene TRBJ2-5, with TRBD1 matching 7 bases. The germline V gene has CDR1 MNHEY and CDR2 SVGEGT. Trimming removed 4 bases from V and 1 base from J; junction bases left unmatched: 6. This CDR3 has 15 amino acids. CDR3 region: CASSSQWDSQETQYF. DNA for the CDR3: TGTGCCAGCAGTTCCCAATGGGACAGCCAAGAGACCCAGTACTTC.

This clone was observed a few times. Here the CDR3 reads CAGKYGRPHNEQFF. The CDR3, as DNA: TGTGCCGGCAAATACGGGAGGCCGCACAATGAGCAGTTCTTC. This chain uses TRBV2 with TRBJ2-1, with TRBD2 identical over 7 bases. CDR1 SNHLY and CDR2 FYNNEI come from the germline V gene. V shed 11 bases and J 5 bases; nucleotides not matched to a gene: 12. The CDR3 length is 14 residues. Variable domain in full (rest from reference TRBV2 and TRBJ2-1): EPEVTQTPSHQVTQMGQEVILRCVPISNHLYFYWYRQILGQKVEFLVSFYNNEISEKSEIFDDQFSVERPDGSNFTLKIRSTKLEDSAMYFCAGKYGRPHNEQFFGPGTRLTVL.

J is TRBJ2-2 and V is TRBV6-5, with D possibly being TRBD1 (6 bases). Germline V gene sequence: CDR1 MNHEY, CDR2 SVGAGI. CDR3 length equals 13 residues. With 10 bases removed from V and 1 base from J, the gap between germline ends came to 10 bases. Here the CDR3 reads CATRGGNTGELFF. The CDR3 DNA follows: TGTGCCACCCGAGGGGGGAACACCGGGGAGCTGTTTTTT.

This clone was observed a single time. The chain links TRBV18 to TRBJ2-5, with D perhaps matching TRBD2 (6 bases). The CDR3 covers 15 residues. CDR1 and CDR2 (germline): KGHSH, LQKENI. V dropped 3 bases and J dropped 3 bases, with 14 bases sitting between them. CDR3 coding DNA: TGTGCCAGCTCACCCCGCGGGGTATGGGAAGAGACCCAGTACTTC. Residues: CASSPRGVWEETQYF.

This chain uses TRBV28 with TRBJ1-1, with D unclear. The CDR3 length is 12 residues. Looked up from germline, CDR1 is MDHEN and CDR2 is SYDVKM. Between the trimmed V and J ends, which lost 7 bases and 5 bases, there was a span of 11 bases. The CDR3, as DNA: TGTGCCAGCATCCAGGATTTGACTGAAGCTTTCTTT. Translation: CASIQDLTEAFF.

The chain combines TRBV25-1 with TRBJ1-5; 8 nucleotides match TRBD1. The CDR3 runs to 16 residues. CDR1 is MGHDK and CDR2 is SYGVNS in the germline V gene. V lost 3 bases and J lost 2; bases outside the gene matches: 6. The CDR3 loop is CASSDGQGGGNQPQHF. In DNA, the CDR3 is TGTGCCAGCAGTGACGGACAGGGTGGGGGCAATCAGCCCCAGCATTTT.

CDR3 nucleotide sequence: TGCGCCAGCAGCTCCAATCGAGTTGAAGCTTTCTTT. Amino acids: CASSSNRVEAFF. J is TRBJ1-1 and V is TRBV5-1; D is unresolved. The CDR3 consists of 12 residues. V lost 3 bases, J lost 7 bases, and 10 bases lay in between. Germline V gene sequence: CDR1 SGHRS, CDR2 YFSETQ.

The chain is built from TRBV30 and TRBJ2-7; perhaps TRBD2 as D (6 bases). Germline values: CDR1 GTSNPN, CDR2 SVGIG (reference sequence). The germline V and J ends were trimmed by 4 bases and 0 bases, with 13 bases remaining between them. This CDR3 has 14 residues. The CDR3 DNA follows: TGTGCCTGGAACCGGGGGACCAGCTCCTACGAGCAGTACTTC. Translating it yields CAWNRGTSSYEQYF. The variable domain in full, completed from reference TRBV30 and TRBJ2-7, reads SQTIHQWPATLVQPVGSPLSLECTVEGTSNPNLYWYRQAAGRGLQLLFYSVGIGQISSEVPQNLSASRPQDRQFILSSKKLLLSDSGFYLCAWNRGTSSYEQYFGPGTRLTVT.

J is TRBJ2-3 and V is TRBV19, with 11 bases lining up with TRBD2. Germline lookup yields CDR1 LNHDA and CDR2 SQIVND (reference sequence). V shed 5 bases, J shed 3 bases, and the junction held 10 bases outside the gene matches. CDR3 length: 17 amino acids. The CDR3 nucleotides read TGTGCCAGTAGTTGGACGACCGGGACTAGCGGAACAGATACGCAGTATTTT. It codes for CASSWTTGTSGTDTQYF.

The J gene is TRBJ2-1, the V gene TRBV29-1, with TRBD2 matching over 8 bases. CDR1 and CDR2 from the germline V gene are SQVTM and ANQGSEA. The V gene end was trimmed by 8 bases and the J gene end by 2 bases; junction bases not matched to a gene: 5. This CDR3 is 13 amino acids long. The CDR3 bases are TGCAGCCTCGCGCGGGAGGCCTACAATGAGCAGTTCTTC. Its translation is CSLAREAYNEQFF.

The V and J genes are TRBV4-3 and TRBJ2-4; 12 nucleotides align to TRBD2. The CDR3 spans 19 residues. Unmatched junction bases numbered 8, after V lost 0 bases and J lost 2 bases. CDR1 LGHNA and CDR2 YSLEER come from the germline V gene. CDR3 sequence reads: CASSQEGGLAGGPKNIQYF. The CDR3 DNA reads TGCGCCAGCAGCCAAGAGGGCGGGCTAGCGGGAGGGCCCAAAAACATTCAGTACTTC.